The 7 T cell receptor beta chains listed next were all sequenced from one sample in a study of cytomegalovirus exposure and HLA in healthy donors. Researchers ran the PCR with 60 Vbeta and 13 Jbeta primers. The table came from immunoSEQ multiplex PCR; TCRdb's copy has only in-frame clones and leaves some out. Of approximately 110,000 clones in the sample, around 80% are singletons; the top ten hold approximately 0.24%. The source material was PBMCs. All receptors derive from a man aged 50-60 years in good health and CMV-seronegative.

The chain combines TRBV25-1 with TRBJ1-1; D gene ambiguous. The germline V gene encodes CDR1 MGHDK and CDR2 SYGVNS. This CDR3 contains 13 residues. V was shortened by 6 bases and J by 14 bases, with 22 bases between the two germline ends. The CDR3 DNA reads as TGTGCCAGCAGCCGCAGAGGACTCCAAGGAGCGTTCTTT. This translates into CASSRRGLQGAFF.

The chain joins TRBV28 to TRBJ1-5; D ambiguous. This CDR3 region has 18 residues. Deletions cut 3 bases from V and 0 bases from J, with 18 bases between. Per the germline V gene, CDR1 is MDHEN and CDR2 is SYDVKM. The CDR3 region is CASSFPGLVGDSNQPQHF. Here the CDR3 DNA reads TGTGCCAGCAGTTTCCCCGGACTAGTTGGGGATAGCAATCAGCCCCAGCATTTT.

This clone was recorded a few times. The chain links TRBV7-3 to TRBJ1-1; D gene unclear. The germline gives CDR1 SGHTA, CDR2 FQGTGA. CDR3 length: 15 amino acids. Deletions cut 5 bases from V and 3 bases from J, with 16 bases between. The CDR3 nucleotides are TGTGCCAGCAGCCCGAAACTGGGAGGGCACACTGAAGCTTTCTTT. Protein product: CASSPKLGGHTEAFF.

V usage is TRBV5-6 and J usage is TRBJ2-6, with D perhaps TRBD2 (7 bases). The CDR3 totals 17 residues. Between the trimmed V and J ends, which lost 1 base and 4 bases, there was a span of 15 bases. Germline CDR1 SGHDT, CDR2 YYEEEE. The CDR3: CASSLWGGLGGANVLTF. In DNA form, the CDR3 reads TGTGCCAGCAGCTTGTGGGGGGGGCTGGGAGGGGCCAACGTCCTGACTTTC.

CDR3 sequence: CATSLRRSGPDTQYF. CDR3 bases: TGTGCCACCAGCCTCCGCCGGAGCGGCCCAGATACGCAGTATTTT. The chain carries TRBV15 and TRBJ2-3, with D possibly TRBD2 on 5 matching bases. This CDR3 spans 15 amino acids. Trimming left V 5 bases short and J 4 bases short, with 16 bases between. CDR1 and CDR2 (germline): LNHNV, YYDKDF (reference sequence).

CDR3: CASSVTGDAGYTF. The CDR3, as DNA: TGTGCCAGTAGTGTTACAGGGGATGCTGGCTACACCTTC. V and J are TRBV19 and TRBJ1-2; TRBD1 matches 7 bases. V dropped 5 bases and J dropped 7; count of bases not matched to a gene: 7. This CDR3 has 13 amino acids. CDR1 and CDR2 (germline): LNHDA, SQIVND (reference sequence).

The sample holds a few counts of this clone. The rearrangement joins TRBV10-3 to TRBJ2-1; 10 bases are a match to TRBD1. Germline assignment: CDR1 ENHRY and CDR2 SYGVKD. V lost 3 bases, J lost 8 bases, and 7 bases stayed unmatched. This CDR3 has 15 residues. The CDR3 protein is CAISDLLGQGYEQFF. The CDR3 nucleotides read TGTGCCATCAGTGACCTCTTGGGACAGGGGTATGAGCAGTTCTTC.